The present T cell receptor (beta chain) was sequenced within a study of OX40 agonist ivuxolimab in advanced cancers. Overall study findings and caveats: Dosing at 0.1 to 3.0 mg/kg was accompanied by clonal expansion of CD4+ and CD8+ blood T cells by week 6. CD8+ T cells were the subset that, on average, had more expanded clones than CD4+.

This clone showed up just a few times. What it recognizes is unknown. Germline values: CDR1 KGHSH, CDR2 LQKENI. The V and J ends lost 3 bases and 6 bases respectively, with 12 bases between them. This CDR3 has 13 amino acids. Exclusion of a patient followed from autoimmune disease history or systemic immunosuppression. This table comes from immunoSEQ multiplex PCR, and its TCRdb copy is limited to in-frame clones, with some not included. The sample holds about 42,000 clones, 80% to 90% seen once. This TCR was sampled from an adult with an advanced solid tumor such as melanoma, head and neck, liver or kidney cancer. The chain has TRBV18 and TRBJ2-7; possible D gene TRBD2, 5 bases. Sample: CD4+ or CD8+ T cells sorted from blood, taken in a trial of the OX40 agonist ivuxolimab. CDR3 DNA sequence: TGTGCCAGCTCACCCGGACTCCTTGGCGAGCAGTACTTC. Translating gives CASSPGLLGEQYF. The complete variable domain, with remaining parts taken from reference TRBV18 and TRBJ2-7, reads NAGVMQNPRHLVRRRGQEARLRCSPMKGHSHVYWYRQLPEEGLKFMVYLQKENIIDESGMPKERFSAEFPKEGPSILRIQQVVRGDSAAYFCASSPGLLGEQYFGPGTRLTVT.